A selection of T cell receptor beta chains follows, all from one sample in a study of a mutant IDH1 vaccine in newly diagnosed glioma. Some clones are missing from TCRdb's copy, which holds only in-frame ones; the method was immunoSEQ multiplex PCR. The sample contains some 30,000 clones, 88% of which appear only once. These receptors are not linked to any known antigen. The sequences come from PBMCs, collected from a glioma patient whose treatment included an IDH1 peptide vaccine. Receptors were obtained from a man aged 35 to 55 with glioma. The CDR3 runs from the conserved cysteine through the conserved F or W. Each record gives: V gene, D gene, clone size, J gene, CDR3 protein, CDR3 DNA. The D gene is left open where the match is weak. Where a row states a size, it is once, few, many or the class of an expanded clone; other rows omit it.

>TRBV5-4|-|-|TRBJ1-2
CASSYPRGDYGYTF
TGTGCCAGCAGTTACCCCAGGGGCGACTATGGCTACACCTTC
>TRBV28|-|-|TRBJ2-7
CASSYRFQGIYEQYF
TGTGCCAGCAGTTATCGCTTCCAAGGGATCTACGAGCAGTACTTC
>TRBV19|-|-|TRBJ1-2
CASTIPGGGYGYTF
TGTGCCAGTACCATTCCCGGGGGCGGCTATGGCTACACCTTC
>TRBV4-1|-|-|TRBJ2-7
CASSQTSFYEQYF
TGCGCCAGCAGCCAAACTAGTTTCTACGAGCAGTACTTC
>TRBV5-1|TRBD2|-|TRBJ2-3
CASSSGLAGVSDTQYF
TGCGCCAGCAGCTCCGGACTAGCGGGGGTCTCAGATACGCAGTATTTT
>TRBV28|TRBD2|-|TRBJ2-3
CAGSGNIGTDTQYF
TGTGCCGGAAGCGGGAACATTGGCACAGATACGCAGTATTTT
>TRBV6-4|-|-|TRBJ2-3
CASSDGPGGTDTQYF
TGTGCCAGCAGTGACGGACCGGGGGGCACAGATACGCAGTATTTT
>TRBV28|-|-|TRBJ1-1
CASRLSRPTEAFF
TGTGCCAGCAGGCTATCCCGGCCGACTGAAGCTTTCTTT
>TRBV27|-|-|TRBJ1-4
CASSLNTANEKLFF
TGTGCCAGCAGTTTAAACACAGCGAATGAAAAACTGTTTTTT
>TRBV2|-|-|TRBJ1-6
CASSVPYPVSSPLHF
TGTGCCAGCAGTGTCCCCTATCCAGTTTCGTCACCCCTCCACTTT
>TRBV5-1|-|-|TRBJ1-1
CASSPSYDRPLGEAFF
TGCGCCAGCAGCCCAAGCTATGACAGGCCCCTCGGTGAAGCTTTCTTT
>TRBV18|TRBD1|-|TRBJ1-1
CASSPAWLGQGGNTEAFF
TGTGCCAGCTCACCCGCGTGGCTAGGACAGGGGGGGAACACTGAAGCTTTCTTT
>TRBV25-1|TRBD1|-|TRBJ2-2
CASSDTLGQGAGELFF
TGTGCCAGCAGTGACACCTTAGGACAGGGGGCCGGGGAGCTGTTTTTT
>TRBV6-4|TRBD2|-|TRBJ2-2
CASSAGTSGGTGELFF
TGTGCCAGCAGTGCCGGGACTAGCGGGGGCACCGGGGAGCTGTTTTTT
>TRBV20-1|-|-|TRBJ2-3
CSALSGDTQYF
TGCAGTGCCCTTAGTGGGGATACGCAGTATTTT
>TRBV15|-|-|TRBJ1-1
CATSRGFKGQAFF
TGTGCCACCAGCAGAGGCTTTAAAGGGCAAGCTTTCTTT
>TRBV6-5|-|-|TRBJ2-1
CSVKREGGSYNEQFF
TGCTCCGTTAAACGGGAAGGAGGATCCTACAATGAGCAGTTCTTC
>TRBV4-2|-|-|TRBJ1-3
CASSQDRAGRNTIYF
TGTGCCAGCAGCCAAGATAGGGCAGGGCGAAACACCATATATTTT
>TRBV5-1|-|-|TRBJ2-5
CASSFTLREVRETQYF
TGCGCCAGCAGCTTTACCCTGAGGGAGGTGCGAGAGACCCAGTACTTC
>TRBV15|TRBD1|-|TRBJ1-4
CATSRGQGNEKLFF
TGTGCCACCAGCAGAGGACAGGGCAATGAAAAACTGTTTTTT
>TRBV10-2|-|-|TRBJ1-1
CASSEHPSREDTEAFF
TGCGCCAGCAGTGAACACCCGTCCCGCGAGGACACTGAAGCTTTCTTT
>TRBV27|TRBD1|-|TRBJ1-4
CASSPGTDLNEKLFF
TGTGCCAGCAGTCCGGGGACAGACCTTAATGAAAAACTGTTTTTT
>TRBV5-6|-|-|TRBJ1-2
CASRSDERGYTF
TGTGCCAGCAGATCTGATGAGAGGGGCTACACCTTC
>TRBV5-4|TRBD1|-|TRBJ1-6
CASSSGTAGSYNSPLHF
TGTGCCAGCAGCTCAGGGACAGCCGGCTCCTATAATTCACCCCTCCACTTT
>TRBV14|TRBD1|-|TRBJ2-3
CASSQKWTGSTDTQYF
TGTGCCAGCAGCCAAAAGTGGACAGGGAGCACAGATACGCAGTATTTT
>TRBV30|TRBD1|-|TRBJ1-5
CAWSVRGGYQPQHF
TGTGCCTGGAGTGTGAGAGGGGGCTATCAGCCCCAGCATTTT
>TRBV7-9|-|-|TRBJ2-3
CASSLGGPSTTDTQYF
TGTGCCAGCAGCTTAGGCGGGCCCAGTACCACAGATACGCAGTATTTT
>TRBV11-2|TRBD1|-|TRBJ2-7
CASSSTGGPYEQYF
TGTGCCAGCAGCTCCACAGGGGGTCCCTACGAGCAGTACTTC
>TRBV30|-|-|TRBJ1-1
CAWSRSERGTEAFF
TGTGCCTGGAGCCGATCCGAACGGGGCACTGAAGCTTTCTTT
>TRBV5-1|TRBD1|-|TRBJ2-7
CASSSTGTGSLEQYF
TGCGCCAGCAGCTCTACCGGGACAGGGTCGCTCGAGCAGTACTTC
>TRBV5-1|-|few|TRBJ1-1
CASMGGDLNTEAFF
TGCGCCAGCATGGGGGGAGACCTGAACACTGAAGCTTTCTTT
>TRBV10-3|TRBD1|-|TRBJ2-2
CAISERDRGRGGELFF
TGTGCCATCAGTGAAAGGGACAGGGGGCGCGGCGGGGAGCTGTTTTTT
>TRBV12-5|-|-|TRBJ2-3
CASPGHGGCTDTQYF
TGTGCTAGCCCCGGACACGGGGGCTGCACAGATACGCAGTATTTT
>TRBV7-2|-|once|TRBJ1-2
CASSFAGAGYGYTF
TGTGCCAGCAGCTTCGCAGGGGCCGGCTATGGCTACACCTTC
>TRBV11-2|-|-|TRBJ2-7
CASSFEGGTVSYEQYF
TGTGCCAGCAGCTTCGAGGGGGGGACAGTCTCCTACGAGCAGTACTTC
>TRBV9|TRBD2|-|TRBJ2-1
CASSPGLAGYNEQFF
TGTGCCAGCAGCCCGGGACTAGCTGGCTACAATGAGCAGTTCTTC
>TRBV6-1|TRBD2|-|TRBJ2-7
CASSVSGLAGLEQYF
TGTGCCAGCAGTGTATCGGGACTAGCGGGCCTCGAGCAGTACTTC
>TRBV6-6|-|-|TRBJ2-2
CASSYSLENGELFF
TGTGCCAGCAGTTACTCTTTGGAGAACGGGGAGCTGTTTTTT
>TRBV2|TRBD1|-|TRBJ1-6
CASTVDRGNSPLHF
TGTGCCAGTACTGTCGACAGGGGTAATTCACCCCTCCACTTT
>TRBV13|-|-|TRBJ1-1
CASSSPSGQEAFF
TGTGCCAGCAGCTCCCCTTCTGGGCAGGAAGCTTTCTTT
>TRBV6-5|-|-|TRBJ1-1
CASSYAWGRGNTEAFF
TGTGCCAGCAGTTACGCTTGGGGCAGGGGGAACACTGAAGCTTTCTTT
>TRBV2|-|-|TRBJ2-5
CASRAGTQYF
TGTGCCAGCAGGGCCGGGACCCAGTACTTC
>TRBV6-1|-|-|TRBJ1-5
CASSNREIGNQPQHF
TGTGCCAGCAGTAACAGGGAGATCGGCAATCAGCCCCAGCATTTT
>TRBV5-1|-|-|TRBJ1-1
CASSWGQGLLNTEAFF
TGCGCCAGCAGCTGGGGACAAGGCCTTTTGAACACTGAAGCTTTCTTT
>TRBV21-1|-|once|TRBJ1-1
CASSNPPFNTEAFF
TGTGCCAGCAGCAACCCACCCTTTAACACTGAAGCTTTCTTT
>TRBV2|-|-|TRBJ1-2
CASSEGGTGIYGYTF
TGTGCCAGCAGTGAAGGTGGTACAGGGATCTATGGCTACACCTTC
>TRBV5-1|-|-|TRBJ2-5
CASSLKGRREETQYF
TGCGCCAGCAGCTTGAAAGGGAGAAGGGAAGAGACCCAGTACTTC
>TRBV6-1|-|-|TRBJ1-1
CASSEGGGGTEAFF
TGTGCCAGCAGTGAGGGAGGAGGGGGGACTGAAGCTTTCTTT
>TRBV6-1|-|-|TRBJ1-3
CASSEGASGNTIYF
TGTGCCAGCAGTGAGGGGGCCTCTGGAAACACCATATATTTT
>TRBV28|-|-|TRBJ2-7
CASSRQGPYEQYF
TGTGCCAGCAGTCGGCAGGGCCCCTACGAGCAGTACTTC
>TRBV11-2|TRBD1|-|TRBJ1-6
CASSRRGDRSYSPLHF
TGTGCCAGCAGCCGACGTGGGGACAGGAGTTATTCACCCCTCCACTTT
>TRBV7-9|TRBD1|-|TRBJ2-7
CASSFRDSSYEQYF
TGTGCCAGCAGCTTCCGGGACAGCTCCTACGAGCAGTACTTC
>TRBV19|-|-|TRBJ1-1
CASSQGKGTEAFF
TGTGCCAGTAGTCAAGGGAAGGGCACTGAAGCTTTCTTT
>TRBV4-1|-|-|TRBJ2-3
CASSQATSFGTDTQYF
TGCGCCAGCAGCCAAGCTACTAGTTTCGGCACAGATACGCAGTATTTT
>TRBV27|-|-|TRBJ2-3
CASSQDRQTTMAQYF
TGTGCCAGCAGCCAGGACCGCCAGACGACAATGGCGCAGTATTTT
>TRBV5-1|TRBD1|few|TRBJ1-2
CASSRGQGENGYTF
TGCGCCAGCAGCAGAGGACAGGGCGAGAATGGCTACACCTTC
>TRBV6-5|TRBD1|-|TRBJ2-3
CASRDRATDTQYF
TGTGCCAGTCGGGACAGGGCCACAGATACGCAGTATTTT
>TRBV29-1|-|-|TRBJ1-3
CSVGLGNTIYF
TGCAGCGTGGGACTCGGAAACACCATATATTTT
>TRBV5-6|-|-|TRBJ2-3
CASSPIRGRTTDTQYF
TGTGCCAGCAGCCCGATCCGAGGACGGACCACAGATACGCAGTATTTT
>TRBV6-5|TRBD1|-|TRBJ2-7
CASSCGTGECKQYF
TGTGCCAGCAGTTGTGGGACAGGGGAGTGTAAGCAGTACTTC